This is a list of T cell receptor beta chains from one sample in a study of blood T cell repertoires in COVID-19. Produced via immunoSEQ multiplex PCR; TCRdb's table is partial and in-frame only. The sample holds over 200,000 clones, about 89% seen once. Sequencing was carried out using peripheral blood. The source is a woman in her thirties or forties with acute or convalescent COVID-19. The CDR3 runs from the conserved cysteine through the conserved F or W. The order of the fields is V gene, clone size, J gene, CDR3 length, D gene, CDR3 DNA, CDR3 protein. D genes are given only for firm matches. A clone size is listed for some rows: how often the clone was seen (once, few, many), or a class if it is expanded.

v_call: TRBV19; clone_size: -; j_call: TRBJ1-1; cdr3_length: 13; d_call: -; cdr3_nt: TGTGCCAGTAGCCTGAATAGTTTCGCTGAAGCTTTCTTT; cdr3_aa: CASSLNSFAEAFF
v_call: TRBV5-6; clone_size: -; j_call: TRBJ1-1; cdr3_length: 14; d_call: TRBD1; cdr3_nt: TGTGCCAGCGGACGGACAGGGAGGATGACTGAAGCTTTCTTT; cdr3_aa: CASGRTGRMTEAFF
v_call: TRBV5-1; clone_size: -; j_call: TRBJ1-1; cdr3_length: 14; d_call: -; cdr3_nt: TGCGCCAGCAGCTCACAGGGTCGGGCCACTGAAGCTTTCTTT; cdr3_aa: CASSSQGRATEAFF
v_call: TRBV7-3; clone_size: -; j_call: TRBJ1-6; cdr3_length: 15; d_call: -; cdr3_nt: TGTGCCAGCAGCTTAACGGGGAACAGGGTTTCACCCCTCCACTTT; cdr3_aa: CASSLTGNRVSPLHF
v_call: TRBV7-8; clone_size: -; j_call: TRBJ1-1; cdr3_length: 15; d_call: TRBD1; cdr3_nt: TGTGCCAGCAGCTTACGGGACAGGGAGGGAACTGAAGCTTTCTTT; cdr3_aa: CASSLRDREGTEAFF
v_call: TRBV9; clone_size: -; j_call: TRBJ1-2; cdr3_length: 14; d_call: -; cdr3_nt: TGTGCCAGCAGCGTAGGGTCCCCCAGGGCGGGCTACACCTTC; cdr3_aa: CASSVGSPRAGYTF
v_call: TRBV2; clone_size: -; j_call: TRBJ2-3; cdr3_length: 15; d_call: TRBD2; cdr3_nt: TGTGCCAGCAGTGGGCGGGGGGTCCGCACAGATACGCAGTATTTT; cdr3_aa: CASSGRGVRTDTQYF
v_call: TRBV6-1; clone_size: -; j_call: TRBJ1-1; cdr3_length: 17; d_call: -; cdr3_nt: TGTGCCAGCAGTGAAGCGAGGGGGGGGAGTGGTTACACTGAAGCTTTCTTT; cdr3_aa: CASSEARGGSGYTEAFF
v_call: TRBV25-1; clone_size: -; j_call: TRBJ2-5; cdr3_length: 17; d_call: TRBD2; cdr3_nt: TGTGCCAGCAGTGAACCCCGGCGGGCGGGGGGGATGGAGACCCAGTACTTC; cdr3_aa: CASSEPRRAGGMETQYF
v_call: TRBV5-6; clone_size: -; j_call: TRBJ2-3; cdr3_length: 14; d_call: -; cdr3_nt: TGTGCCAGCAGCCGACAGGTTCGGGCAGATACGCAGTATTTT; cdr3_aa: CASSRQVRADTQYF
v_call: TRBV6-5; clone_size: -; j_call: TRBJ2-5; cdr3_length: 12; d_call: -; cdr3_nt: TGTGCCAGCAGCCCCCGAGGAGAGACCCAGTACTTC; cdr3_aa: CASSPRGETQYF
v_call: TRBV2; clone_size: -; j_call: TRBJ1-4; cdr3_length: 16; d_call: TRBD1; cdr3_nt: TGTGCCACCGGAGTTGACAGGGGACCAACTAATGAAAAACTGTTTTTT; cdr3_aa: CATGVDRGPTNEKLFF
v_call: TRBV19; clone_size: -; j_call: TRBJ2-3; cdr3_length: 15; d_call: TRBD2; cdr3_nt: TGTGCCAGTAGTCCAGCGGGGGGGCGCACAGATACGCAGTATTTT; cdr3_aa: CASSPAGGRTDTQYF
v_call: TRBV5-1; clone_size: -; j_call: TRBJ2-1; cdr3_length: 18; d_call: TRBD2; cdr3_nt: TGCGCCAGCAGCTTCTTCCTAGCGGGGGGCCGCTCCTACAATGAGCAGTTCTTC; cdr3_aa: CASSFFLAGGRSYNEQFF
v_call: TRBV6-1; clone_size: -; j_call: TRBJ1-1; cdr3_length: 14; d_call: TRBD1; cdr3_nt: TGTGCCAGCAGTGAGGACAGGGAGGCCACTGAAGCTTTCTTT; cdr3_aa: CASSEDREATEAFF
v_call: TRBV30; clone_size: -; j_call: TRBJ1-1; cdr3_length: 13; d_call: TRBD1; cdr3_nt: TGTGCCTGGAGTGTTTGGACAGGATATGAAGCTTTCTTT; cdr3_aa: CAWSVWTGYEAFF
v_call: TRBV9; clone_size: -; j_call: TRBJ1-4; cdr3_length: 16; d_call: -; cdr3_nt: TGTGCCAGCAGCGTAACCTCAGGGGACCGACTTGATAAACTGTTTTTT; cdr3_aa: CASSVTSGDRLDKLFF
v_call: TRBV5-1; clone_size: -; j_call: TRBJ1-1; cdr3_length: 17; d_call: TRBD1; cdr3_nt: TGCGCCAGCAGCTTGAACCCGGGACAGGCTATGAACACTGAAGCTTTCTTT; cdr3_aa: CASSLNPGQAMNTEAFF
v_call: TRBV2; clone_size: -; j_call: TRBJ2-1; cdr3_length: 16; d_call: TRBD1; cdr3_nt: TGTGCCAGCAGTGAATTCAGGGGACAGGGGAACAATGAGCAGTTCTTC; cdr3_aa: CASSEFRGQGNNEQFF
v_call: TRBV10-2; clone_size: once; j_call: TRBJ1-5; cdr3_length: 14; d_call: -; cdr3_nt: TGCGCCAGCAGGCAGGGAGGATACAATCAGCCCCAGCATTTT; cdr3_aa: CASRQGGYNQPQHF
v_call: TRBV19; clone_size: -; j_call: TRBJ1-2; cdr3_length: 15; d_call: TRBD1; cdr3_nt: TGTGCCAGTAGTAAACCGACAGGGAGGAACTATGGCTACACCTTC; cdr3_aa: CASSKPTGRNYGYTF
v_call: TRBV6-5; clone_size: -; j_call: TRBJ1-4; cdr3_length: 13; d_call: -; cdr3_nt: TGTGCCAGCATAGGGGCTCCTAATGAAAAACTGTTTTTT; cdr3_aa: CASIGAPNEKLFF